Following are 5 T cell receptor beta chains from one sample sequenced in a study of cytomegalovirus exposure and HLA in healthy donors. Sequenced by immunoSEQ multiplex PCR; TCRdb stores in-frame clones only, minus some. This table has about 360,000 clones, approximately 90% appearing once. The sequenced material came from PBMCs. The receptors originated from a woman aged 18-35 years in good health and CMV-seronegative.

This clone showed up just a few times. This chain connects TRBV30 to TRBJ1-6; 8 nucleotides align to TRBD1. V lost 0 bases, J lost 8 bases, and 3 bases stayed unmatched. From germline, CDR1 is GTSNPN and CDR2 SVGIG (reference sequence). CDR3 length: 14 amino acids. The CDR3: CAWSVGQGYSPLHF. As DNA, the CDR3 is TGTGCCTGGAGTGTAGGACAGGGATATTCACCCCTCCACTTT. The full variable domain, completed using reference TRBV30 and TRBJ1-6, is SQTIHQWPATLVQPVGSPLSLECTVEGTSNPNLYWYRQAAGRGLQLLFYSVGIGQISSEVPQNLSASRPQDRQFILSSKKLLLSDSGFYLCAWSVGQGYSPLHFGNGTRLTVT.

This CDR3 is CASSVGTGLYEQYF. Here the CDR3 DNA reads TGTGCCAGCAGTGTTGGGACAGGCCTCTACGAGCAGTACTTC. This rearrangement joins TRBV2 to TRBJ2-7, with 8 bases matching TRBD1. The germline CDR1 and CDR2 sequences are SNHLY and FYNNEI. This CDR3 region has 14 residues. V trimming: 4 bases; J trimming: 3 bases; junction bases outside the gene matches: 5.

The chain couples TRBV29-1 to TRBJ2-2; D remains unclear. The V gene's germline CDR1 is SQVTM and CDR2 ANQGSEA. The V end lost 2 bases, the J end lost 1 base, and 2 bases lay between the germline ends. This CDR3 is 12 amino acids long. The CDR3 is CSVEQNTGELFF. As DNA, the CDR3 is TGCAGCGTTGAACAGAACACCGGGGAGCTGTTTTTT.

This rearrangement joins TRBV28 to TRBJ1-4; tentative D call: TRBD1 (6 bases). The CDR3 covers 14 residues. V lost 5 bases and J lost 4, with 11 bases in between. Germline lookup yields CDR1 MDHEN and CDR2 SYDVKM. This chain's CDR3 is CASSPDRSNEKLFF. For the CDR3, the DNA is TGTGCCAGCAGTCCGGACAGAAGTAATGAAAAACTGTTTTTT.

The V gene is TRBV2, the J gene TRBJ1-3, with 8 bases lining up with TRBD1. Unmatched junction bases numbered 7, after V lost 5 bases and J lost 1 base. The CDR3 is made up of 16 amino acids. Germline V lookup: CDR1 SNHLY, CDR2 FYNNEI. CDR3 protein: CASSLDRGPSGNTIYF. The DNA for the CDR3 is TGTGCCAGCAGTTTAGACAGGGGTCCGTCTGGAAACACCATATATTTT.